These 7 T cell receptor beta chains were all obtained from the same sample, sequenced in a study of molecular identifiers for immune sequencing clone quantification. Using its own MiXCR run on the PCR reads, TCRdb lists one record per CDR3 protein. Here the sample spans 460,000 or so distinct CDR3 sequences, about 25% being singletons. The specimen sequenced was naive CD8+ T cells from blood, with Jurkat cell RNA spiked in. Described subset: FACS-sorted CD8+CD4-CCR7+CD45RA+ naive T cells. Source of these receptors: a human donor in good health. Some libraries in this study had Jurkat cell RNA spiked in.

There are a few counts of this clonotype. The chain employs TRBV6-2 or TRBV6-3 and TRBJ1-1, with unresolved D. CDR3 length equals 14 residues. V shed 2 bases and J shed 3 bases, with 10 bases lying between them. Germline CDR1 reads MNHEY; CDR2 reads SVGEGT. DNA of the CDR3: TGTGCCAGCAGTTACCAAGTTTATGACACTGAAGCTTTCTTT. Its translation: CASSYQVYDTEAFF.

In this sample, this clonotype turned up many times. This chain links TRBV9 with TRBJ2-3, with no clear D. V lost 5 bases and J 1 base, leaving 11 bases between the germline ends. The CDR3 contains 14 residues. Germline CDR1 is SGDLS and CDR2 is YYNGEE. The CDR3 DNA reads as TGTGCCAGCAGAGGAACCTACGGCACAGATACGCAGTATTTT. Translation gives CASRGTYGTDTQYF.

Note on this clonotype: This may arise from a read error, as a much more abundant clone is one base away. The CDR3 bases are TGCGCCAGCACTAAAGCGGAGGGTTTCGCAGATACGCAGTATTTT. Translated: CASTKAEGFADTQYF. The chain combines TRBV10-2 with TRBJ2-3; D is perhaps TRBD2 (6 bases). V was cut by 7 bases and J by 4 bases, with 18 bases left in between. CDR1 is WSHSY and CDR2 is SAAADI in the germline V gene. The CDR3 length is 15 residues.

This clonotype was seen repeatedly, ten times or more. The chain is built from TRBV7-2 and TRBJ2-3; tentative D call: TRBD2 (7 bases). Germline lookup yields CDR1 SGHTA and CDR2 FQGNSA. Trimming cost V 3 bases and J 4 bases, with 11 bases left between them. The CDR3 consists of 14 residues. The CDR3 here is CASSFGGGPDTQYF. In DNA form, the CDR3 reads TGTGCCAGCAGCTTCGGCGGGGGCCCAGATACGCAGTATTTT.

This clonotype was detected ten times or more. The chain joins TRBV4-1 to TRBJ1-6; 7 nucleotides agree with TRBD1. The CDR3 spans 16 residues. Germline CDR1 MGHRA, CDR2 YSYEKL. J was trimmed by 9 bases and V by 3 bases; bases with no gene match: 11. The CDR3 DNA sequence: TGCGCCAGCAGCCACCTGGGCAGGGGGTTGCGTTCACCCCTCCACTTT. This encodes CASSHLGRGLRSPLHF.

This clonotype was observed at least ten times. Sequence at one end of the junction differs from germline and may be a read error. Here the CDR3 reads CASSSDTGDRAF. In DNA, the CDR3 is TGTGCCAGTAGTTCAGACACTGGGGACAGGGCTTTT. This chain joins TRBV19 and TRBJ2-3, with TRBD1 matching over 9 bases. CDR1 and CDR2 from the germline V gene are LNHDA and SQIVND (reference sequence). The CDR3 sequence is 12 residues long.

This clonotype was found a few times. The chain recombines TRBV6-5 with TRBJ2-7; D may correspond to TRBD1 or TRBD2 (7 bases each). Germline assignment: CDR1 MNHEY and CDR2 SVGAGI. This CDR3 is 15 amino acids long. V was shortened by 2 bases and J by 2 bases, with 13 bases between the two germline ends. Here the CDR3 DNA reads TGTGCCAGCAGTTACCAGGGGGGGAGAGCCTACGAGCAGTACTTC. This encodes CASSYQGGRAYEQYF.